This T cell receptor (beta chain) was sequenced during a study of technical replicates of blood from a few donors. After removal of 0 bases from V and 5 bases from J, the junction contained 8 bases not matched to a gene. The CDR3 contains 15 residues. Germline lookup yields CDR1 SQVTM and CDR2 ANQGSEA. The data were produced by immunoSEQ multiplex PCR, yet TCRdb's version contains in-frame clones alone and is incomplete. This sample has tens of thousands of clones, with over 95% found just once. The sequence derives from a human donor in good health. Sample: T cells isolated from PBMCs. The J gene is TRBJ1-2, the V gene TRBV29-1; TRBD1 matches at 8 bases. CDR3 sequence: CSVEDIPGQAYGYTF. The CDR3 DNA follows: TGCAGCGTTGAAGACATACCGGGACAGGCTTATGGCTACACCTTC.